This T cell receptor beta chain was identified during a study of T cells in Graves' hyperthyroidism and ophthalmopathy. About the study: Peripheral blood was obtained at initial diagnosis, preceding any treatment. Study outcomes and limitations: Blood also carried most thyroid clonotypes expanded above 0.001. A model of 13 V-J features distinguished ophthalmopathy from stable hyperthyroidism.

Germline CDR1 SGHAT, CDR2 FQNNGV. This CDR3 has 16 residues. Trimming shortened V by 1 base and J by 2 bases, and 12 bases separated the two germline ends. The CDR3 regions of TCR beta were amplified from RNA transcripts. The HTBI set primed first-round TCR CDR3 RT-PCR. TCRdb itself ran the multiplex PCR reads through MiXCR, one entry per CDR3 protein. The sample consists of about 520,000 distinct CDR3 sequences, around 22% of them appearing once. Patients were excluded for uncontrolled infection, other autoimmune disease, pregnancy or lactation. This clonotype was detected ten times or more. Its antigen is unknown.

This clonotype was obtained from a woman aged 25 to 39 with Graves' ophthalmopathy. The V gene is TRBV11-2, the J gene TRBJ1-3; D might be TRBD1 (5 bases). Specimen: blood. The CDR3: CASSLGGSSTGNTIYF. CDR3 nucleotides: TGTGCCAGCAGCTTAGGGGGGAGCAGCACTGGAAACACCATATATTTT.